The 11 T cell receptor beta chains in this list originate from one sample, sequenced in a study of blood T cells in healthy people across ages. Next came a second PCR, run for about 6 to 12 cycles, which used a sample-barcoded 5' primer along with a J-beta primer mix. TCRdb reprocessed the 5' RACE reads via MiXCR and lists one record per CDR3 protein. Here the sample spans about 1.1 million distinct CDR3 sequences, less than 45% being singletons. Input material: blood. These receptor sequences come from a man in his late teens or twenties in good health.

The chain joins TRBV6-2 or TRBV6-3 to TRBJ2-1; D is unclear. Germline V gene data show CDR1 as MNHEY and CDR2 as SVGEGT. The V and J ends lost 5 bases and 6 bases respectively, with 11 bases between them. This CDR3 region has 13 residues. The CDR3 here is CASSRDSGNEQFF. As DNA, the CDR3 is TGTGCCAGCAGTCGAGACTCCGGCAATGAGCAGTTCTTC.

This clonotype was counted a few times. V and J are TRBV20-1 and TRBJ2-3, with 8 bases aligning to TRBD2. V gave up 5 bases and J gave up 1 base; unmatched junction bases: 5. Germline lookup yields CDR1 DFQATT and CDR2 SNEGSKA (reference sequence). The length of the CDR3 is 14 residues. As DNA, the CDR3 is TGCAGTGCTCCGGGACTAGAGCGCACAGATACGCAGTATTTT. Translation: CSAPGLERTDTQYF.

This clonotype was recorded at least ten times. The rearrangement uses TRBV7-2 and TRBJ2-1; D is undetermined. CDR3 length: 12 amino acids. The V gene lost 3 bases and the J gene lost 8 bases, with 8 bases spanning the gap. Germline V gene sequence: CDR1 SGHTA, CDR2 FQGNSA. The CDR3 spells CASSFAWDEQFF. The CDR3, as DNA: TGTGCCAGCAGCTTTGCCTGGGATGAGCAGTTCTTC.

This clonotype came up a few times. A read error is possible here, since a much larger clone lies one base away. The CDR3: CASSYAETQYF. CDR3 coding DNA: TGTGCCAGCAGTTACGCGGAGACCCAGTACTTC. The J gene is TRBJ2-5, the V gene TRBV6-5, with D uncertain. The CDR3 has 11 residues. Trimming took 2 bases from V and 5 from J, leaving 3 bases between them. Germline V gene lookup returns CDR1 MNHEY and CDR2 SVGAGI.

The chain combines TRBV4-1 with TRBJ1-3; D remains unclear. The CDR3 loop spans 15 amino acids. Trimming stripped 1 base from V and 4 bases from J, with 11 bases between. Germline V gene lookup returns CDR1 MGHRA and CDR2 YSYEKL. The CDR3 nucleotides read TGCGCCAGCAGCCAAGTATTGGGAGACGGAAACACCATATATTTT. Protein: CASSQVLGDGNTIYF.

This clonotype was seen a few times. The CDR3 here is CSASTGTAYNQPQHF. CDR3 DNA sequence: TGCAGTGCTTCCACCGGGACAGCTTATAATCAGCCCCAGCATTTT. The rearrangement links TRBV20-1 to TRBJ1-5; 7 nucleotides agree with TRBD1. The CDR3 runs to 15 residues. Germline V gene data show CDR1 as DFQATT and CDR2 as SNEGSKA (reference sequence). The V and J ends lost 5 bases and 4 bases, in that order; junction bases with no gene match: 11.

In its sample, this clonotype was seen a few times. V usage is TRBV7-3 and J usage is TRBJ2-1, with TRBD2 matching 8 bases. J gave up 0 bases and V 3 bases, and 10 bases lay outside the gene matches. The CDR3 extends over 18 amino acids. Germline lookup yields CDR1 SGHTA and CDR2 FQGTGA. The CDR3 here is CASSLAGGVTHSYNEQFF. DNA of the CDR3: TGTGCCAGCAGCTTGGCGGGGGGCGTTACCCACTCCTACAATGAGCAGTTCTTC.

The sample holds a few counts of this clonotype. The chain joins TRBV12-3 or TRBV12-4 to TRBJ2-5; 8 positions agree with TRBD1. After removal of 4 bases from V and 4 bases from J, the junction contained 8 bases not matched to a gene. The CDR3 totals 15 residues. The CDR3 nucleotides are TGTGCCAGCAGTTCTACCGCAGGGGGCTTAGAGACCCAGTACTTC. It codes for CASSSTAGGLETQYF.

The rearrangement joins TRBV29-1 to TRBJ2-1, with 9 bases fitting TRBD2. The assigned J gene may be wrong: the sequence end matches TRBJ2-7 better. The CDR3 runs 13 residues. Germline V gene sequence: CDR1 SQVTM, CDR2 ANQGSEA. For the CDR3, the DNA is TGCAGCGTAAGCGGGGGGCTTTACAATGAGCAGTACTTC. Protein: CSVSGGLYNEQYF.

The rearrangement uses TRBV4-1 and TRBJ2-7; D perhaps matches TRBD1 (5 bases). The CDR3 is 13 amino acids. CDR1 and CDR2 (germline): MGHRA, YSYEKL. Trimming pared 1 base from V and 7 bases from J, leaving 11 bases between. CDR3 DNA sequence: TGCGCCAGCAGCCAAGGCAAGGGGAATGAGCAGTACTTC. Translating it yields CASSQGKGNEQYF.

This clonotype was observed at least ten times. The CDR3 region has the DNA TGTGCCAGCAGTTTTTATGACTCCGGGATGAACACTGAAGCTTTCTTT. Its translation is CASSFYDSGMNTEAFF. J is TRBJ1-1 and V is TRBV6-6; D uncertain. V shed 4 bases and J shed 0 bases, with 15 bases lying between them. This CDR3 spans 16 amino acids. CDR1 and CDR2 from the germline V gene are MNHNY and SVGAGI (reference sequence).